These 3 T cell receptor beta chains share one sample of origin, sequenced in a study of Graves' ophthalmopathy and Graves' hyperthyroidism. Scientists amplified the TCR beta CDR3 regions from RNA transcripts. HTBI-primed first-round RT-PCR preceded second-round multiplex PCR. TCRdb re-called the multiplex PCR reads through MiXCR, storing one row per CDR3 protein. The table lists about 600,000 distinct CDR3 sequences, less than 40% of them singletons. Sequencing was carried out using peripheral blood or thyroid tissue (not recorded which). The receptors stem from an adult man with Graves' hyperthyroidism.

This clonotype was found once. One junction end does not reproduce the germline sequence, and a read error may be involved. The chain couples TRBV12-3 or TRBV12-4 to TRBJ2-7; 14 positions match TRBD2. The CDR3 length is 18 residues. As DNA, the CDR3 is TGTGCCAGCAGTATAGCCGGGGGACTAGCGGGGGCCGGGTACGAGCAGTACTTC. This gives the protein CASSIAGGLAGAGYEQYF.

The table lists this clonotype with a few counts. The gene calls are TRBV20-1 and TRBJ1-1; 7 bases are shared with TRBD1. After removal of 3 bases from V and 7 bases from J, the junction contained 14 bases not matched to a gene. The CDR3 contains 15 residues. In germline, CDR1 is DFQATT, CDR2 SNEGSKA (reference sequence). The CDR3 bases are TGCAGTGCTAGGCGGAGGGGGACAGCCGAGAATGAAGCTTTCTTT. It codes for CSARRRGTAENEAFF.

With respect to this clonotype: This may be a read error: a much more frequent sequence differs by one nucleotide. The genes are TRBV5-1 and TRBJ2-7; the match to TRBD2 covers 7 bases. In germline, CDR1 is SGHRS, CDR2 YFSETQ. The CDR3 totals 17 residues. Here the CDR3 DNA reads TGCGCCAGCAGCATCCCCCGGGGAGCGGGAATCTCCTACGGGCAGTACTTC. Translation: CASSIPRGAGISYGQYF.